This record concerns one TCR beta chain sequence. Its cognate antigen is unknown. Clones were read by immunoSEQ multiplex PCR, and TCRdb kept only the in-frame ones, dropping some. The profile shows 150,000 to 200,000 clones, 80% to 95% of them singletons. This record comes from a study of T cell responses to AZD1222 COVID-19 vaccine. Regarding the study as a whole: As reported, nearly half of all spike-specific TCRs target variant regions that are unmutated. Rises in breadth and depth of Spike-specific TCRs came after two AZD1222 doses. The donors showed a predominance of white British ancestry and of females, with possible underestimation of clonal diversity.

V was trimmed by 0 bases and J by 0 bases, leaving 5 bases between them. The CDR3 consists of 14 residues. In germline, CDR1 is MGHRA, CDR2 YSYEKL. The chain employs TRBV4-1 and TRBJ1-1, with unresolved D. The origin of this receptor is an adult who received the AZD1222 COVID-19 vaccine. The source material was peripheral blood, sampled 28 days after the second AZD1222 dose. CDR3 sequence reads: CASSQDTLNTEAFF. CDR3 coding DNA: TGCGCCAGCAGCCAAGACACTTTGAACACTGAAGCTTTCTTT.